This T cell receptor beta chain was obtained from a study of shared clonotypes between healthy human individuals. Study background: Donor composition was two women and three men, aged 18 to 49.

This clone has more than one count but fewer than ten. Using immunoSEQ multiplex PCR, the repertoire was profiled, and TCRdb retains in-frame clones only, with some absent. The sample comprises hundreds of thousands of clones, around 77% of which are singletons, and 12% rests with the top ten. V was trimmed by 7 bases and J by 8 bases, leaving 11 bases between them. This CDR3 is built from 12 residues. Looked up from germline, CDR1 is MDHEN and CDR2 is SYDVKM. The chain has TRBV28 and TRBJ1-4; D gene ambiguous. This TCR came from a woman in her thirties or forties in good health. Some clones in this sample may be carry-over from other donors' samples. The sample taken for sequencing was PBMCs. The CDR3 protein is CASTWTGEKLFF. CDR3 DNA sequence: TGTGCCAGCACCTGGACGGGCGAAAAACTGTTTTTT. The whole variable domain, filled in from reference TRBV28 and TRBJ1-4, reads DVKVTQSSRYLVKRTGEKVFLECVQDMDHENMFWYRQDPGLGLRLIYFSYDVKMKEKGDIPEGYSVSREKKERFSLILESASTNQTSMYLCASTWTGEKLFFGSGTQLSVL.